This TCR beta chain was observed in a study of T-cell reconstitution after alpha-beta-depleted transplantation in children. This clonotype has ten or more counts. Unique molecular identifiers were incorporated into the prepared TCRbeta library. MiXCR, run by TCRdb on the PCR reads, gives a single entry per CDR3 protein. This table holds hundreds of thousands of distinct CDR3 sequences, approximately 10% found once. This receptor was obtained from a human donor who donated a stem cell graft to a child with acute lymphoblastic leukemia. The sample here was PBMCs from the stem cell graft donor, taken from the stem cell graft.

CDR3 amino acids: CASSPRRATGAQDEKLFF. Here the CDR3 DNA reads TGTGCCAGCAGCCCCAGAAGGGCTACAGGGGCGCAGGATGAAAAACTGTTTTTT. The chain carries TRBV7-6 and TRBJ1-4; 7 positions agree with TRBD1. CDR1 and CDR2 (germline): SGHVS, FNYEAQ. There are 18 residues in the CDR3. The V segment lost 5 bases and the J segment 6 bases; nucleotides outside the gene matches: 18.